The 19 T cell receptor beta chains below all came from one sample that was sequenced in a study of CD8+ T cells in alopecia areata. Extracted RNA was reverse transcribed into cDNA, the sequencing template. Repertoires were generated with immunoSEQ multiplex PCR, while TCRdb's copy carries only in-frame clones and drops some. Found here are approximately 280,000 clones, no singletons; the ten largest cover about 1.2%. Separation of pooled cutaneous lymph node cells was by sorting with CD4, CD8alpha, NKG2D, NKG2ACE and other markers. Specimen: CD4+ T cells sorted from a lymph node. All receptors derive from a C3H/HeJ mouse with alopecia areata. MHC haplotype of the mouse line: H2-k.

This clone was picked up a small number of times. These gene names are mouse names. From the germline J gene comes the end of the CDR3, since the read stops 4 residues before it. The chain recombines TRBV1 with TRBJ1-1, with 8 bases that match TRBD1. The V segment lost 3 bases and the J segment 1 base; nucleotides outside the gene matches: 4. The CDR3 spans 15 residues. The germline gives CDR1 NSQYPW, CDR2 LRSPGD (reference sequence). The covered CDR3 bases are TGCACCTGCAGTGCCGCGACAGGGGAAAACACA. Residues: CTCSAATGENT. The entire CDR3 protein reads CTCSAATGENTEVFF. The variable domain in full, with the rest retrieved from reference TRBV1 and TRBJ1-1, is VTLLEQNPRWRLVPRGQAVNLRCILKNSQYPWMSWYQQDLQKQLQWLFTLRSPGDKEVKSLPGADYLATRVTDTELRLQVANMSQGRTLYCTCSAATGENTEVFFGKGTRLTVV.

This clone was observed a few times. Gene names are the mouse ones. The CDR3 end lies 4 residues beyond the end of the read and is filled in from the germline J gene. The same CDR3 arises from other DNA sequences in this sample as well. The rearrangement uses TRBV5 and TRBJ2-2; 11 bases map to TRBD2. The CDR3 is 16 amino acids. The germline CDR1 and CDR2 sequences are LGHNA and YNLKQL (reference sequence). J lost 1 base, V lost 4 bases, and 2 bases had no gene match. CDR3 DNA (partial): TGTGCCAGCAGCCCCGGGACTGGGGGAAACACCGGG. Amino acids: CASSPGTGGNTG. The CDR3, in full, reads CASSPGTGGNTGQLYF.

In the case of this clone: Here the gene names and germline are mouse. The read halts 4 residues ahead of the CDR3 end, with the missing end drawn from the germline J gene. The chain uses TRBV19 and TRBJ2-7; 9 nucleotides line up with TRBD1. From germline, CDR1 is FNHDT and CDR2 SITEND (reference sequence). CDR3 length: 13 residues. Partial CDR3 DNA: TGTGCCAGCAGTAAGGACAGGGGATAT. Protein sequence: CASSKDRGY. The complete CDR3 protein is CASSKDRGYEQYF.

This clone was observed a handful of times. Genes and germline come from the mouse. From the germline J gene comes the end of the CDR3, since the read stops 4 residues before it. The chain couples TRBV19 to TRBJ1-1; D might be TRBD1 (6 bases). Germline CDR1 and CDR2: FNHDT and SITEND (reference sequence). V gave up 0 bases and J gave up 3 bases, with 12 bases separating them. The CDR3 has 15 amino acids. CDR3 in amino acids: CASSIDRERDTEVFF. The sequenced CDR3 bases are TGTGCCAGCAGTATAGACAGGGAGAGGGACACA.

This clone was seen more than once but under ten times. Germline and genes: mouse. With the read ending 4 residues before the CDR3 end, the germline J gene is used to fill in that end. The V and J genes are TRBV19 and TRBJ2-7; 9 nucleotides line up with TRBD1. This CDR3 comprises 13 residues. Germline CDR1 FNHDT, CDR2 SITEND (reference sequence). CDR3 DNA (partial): TGTGCCAGCATTCCGAACAGGGGGCAT. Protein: CASIPNRGH. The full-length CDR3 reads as CASIPNRGHEQYF.

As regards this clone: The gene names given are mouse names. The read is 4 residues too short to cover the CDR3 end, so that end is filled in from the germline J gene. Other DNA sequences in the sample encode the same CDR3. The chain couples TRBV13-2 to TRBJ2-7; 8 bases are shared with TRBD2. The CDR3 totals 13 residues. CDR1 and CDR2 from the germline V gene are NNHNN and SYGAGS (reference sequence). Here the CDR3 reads CASGEGGRYEQYF. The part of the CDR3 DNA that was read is TGTGCCAGCGGTGAGGGGGGGCGGTAT.

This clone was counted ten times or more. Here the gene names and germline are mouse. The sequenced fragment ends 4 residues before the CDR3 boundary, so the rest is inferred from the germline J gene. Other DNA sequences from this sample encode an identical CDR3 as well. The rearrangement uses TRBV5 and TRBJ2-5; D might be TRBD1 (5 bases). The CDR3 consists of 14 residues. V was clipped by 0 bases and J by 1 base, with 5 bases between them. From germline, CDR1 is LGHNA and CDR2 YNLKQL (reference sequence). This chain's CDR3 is CASSQDRDQDTQYF. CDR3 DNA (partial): TGTGCCAGCAGCCAAGACAGGGACCAAGAC.

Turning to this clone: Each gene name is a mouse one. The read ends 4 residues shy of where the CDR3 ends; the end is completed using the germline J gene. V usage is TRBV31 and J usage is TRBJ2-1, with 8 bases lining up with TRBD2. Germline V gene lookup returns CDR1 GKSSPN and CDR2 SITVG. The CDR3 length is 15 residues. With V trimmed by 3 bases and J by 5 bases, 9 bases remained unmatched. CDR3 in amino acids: CAWSSRGGADAEQFF. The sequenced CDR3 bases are TGTGCCTGGAGCTCCCGGGGGGGCGCGGATGCT.

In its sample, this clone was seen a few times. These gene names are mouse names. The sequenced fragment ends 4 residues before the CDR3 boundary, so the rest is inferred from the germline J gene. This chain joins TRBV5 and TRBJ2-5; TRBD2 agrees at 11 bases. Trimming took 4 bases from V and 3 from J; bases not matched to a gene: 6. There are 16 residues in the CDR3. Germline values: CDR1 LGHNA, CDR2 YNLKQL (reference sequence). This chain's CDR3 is CASSPRGLGVQDTQYF. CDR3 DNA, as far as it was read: TGTGCCAGCAGCCCCCGGGGACTGGGGGTACAAGAC.

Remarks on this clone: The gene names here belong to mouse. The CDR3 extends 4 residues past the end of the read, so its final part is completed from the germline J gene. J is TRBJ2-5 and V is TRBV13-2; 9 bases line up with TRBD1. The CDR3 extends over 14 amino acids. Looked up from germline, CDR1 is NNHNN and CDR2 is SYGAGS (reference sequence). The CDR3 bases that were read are TGTGCCAGCGGTGAGGGGGACAGGGAAGAC. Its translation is CASGEGDRED. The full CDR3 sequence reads CASGEGDREDTQYF.

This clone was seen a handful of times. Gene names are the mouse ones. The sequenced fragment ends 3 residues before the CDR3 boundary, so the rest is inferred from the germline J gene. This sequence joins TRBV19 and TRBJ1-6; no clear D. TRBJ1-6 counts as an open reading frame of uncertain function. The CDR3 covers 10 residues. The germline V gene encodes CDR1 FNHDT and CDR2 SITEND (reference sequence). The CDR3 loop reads CASSIQNLYF. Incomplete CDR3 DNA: TGTGCCAGCAGTATACAGAAC.

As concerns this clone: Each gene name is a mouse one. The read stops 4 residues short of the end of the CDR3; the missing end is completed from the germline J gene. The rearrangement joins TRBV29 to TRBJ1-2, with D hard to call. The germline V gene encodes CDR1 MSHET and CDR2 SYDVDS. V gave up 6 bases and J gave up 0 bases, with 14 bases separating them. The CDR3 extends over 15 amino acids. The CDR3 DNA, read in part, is TGTGCTAGCAGCCCCCCCTCAGGCGCAAACTCC. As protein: CASSPPSGANS. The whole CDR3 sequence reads CASSPPSGANSDYTF.

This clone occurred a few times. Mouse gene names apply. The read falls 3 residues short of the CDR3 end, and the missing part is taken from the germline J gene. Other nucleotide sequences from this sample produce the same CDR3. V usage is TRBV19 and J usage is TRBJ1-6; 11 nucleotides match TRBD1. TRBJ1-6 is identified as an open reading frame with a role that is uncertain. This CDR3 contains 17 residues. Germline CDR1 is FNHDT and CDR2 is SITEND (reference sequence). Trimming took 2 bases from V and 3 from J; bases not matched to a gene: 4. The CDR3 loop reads CASSISGTGGYNSPLYF. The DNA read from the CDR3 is TGTGCCAGCAGTATCTCCGGGACAGGGGGCTATAATTCGCCC.

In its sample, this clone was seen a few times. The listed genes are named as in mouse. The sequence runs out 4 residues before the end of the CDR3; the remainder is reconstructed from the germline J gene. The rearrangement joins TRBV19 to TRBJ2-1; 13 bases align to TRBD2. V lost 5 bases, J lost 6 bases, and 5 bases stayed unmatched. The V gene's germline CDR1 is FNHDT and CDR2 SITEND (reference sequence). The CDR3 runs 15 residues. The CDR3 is CASRRTGGAPAEQFF. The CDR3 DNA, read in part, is TGTGCCAGCAGACGGACTGGGGGGGCGCCTGCT. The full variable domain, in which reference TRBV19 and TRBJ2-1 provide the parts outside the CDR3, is GGIITQTPKFLIGQEGQKLTLKCQQNFNHDTMYWYRQDSGKGLRLIYYSITENDLQKGDLSEGYDASREKKSSFSLTVTSAQKNEMAVFLCASRRTGGAPAEQFFGPGTRLTVL.

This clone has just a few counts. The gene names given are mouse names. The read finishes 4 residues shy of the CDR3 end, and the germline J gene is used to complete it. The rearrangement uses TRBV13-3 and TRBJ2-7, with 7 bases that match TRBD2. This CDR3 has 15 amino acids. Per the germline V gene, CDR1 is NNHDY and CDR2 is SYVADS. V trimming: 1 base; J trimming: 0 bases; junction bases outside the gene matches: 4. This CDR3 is CASSDSGGSSYEQYF. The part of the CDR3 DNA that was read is TGTGCCAGCAGTGATAGTGGGGGGAGCTCCTAT.

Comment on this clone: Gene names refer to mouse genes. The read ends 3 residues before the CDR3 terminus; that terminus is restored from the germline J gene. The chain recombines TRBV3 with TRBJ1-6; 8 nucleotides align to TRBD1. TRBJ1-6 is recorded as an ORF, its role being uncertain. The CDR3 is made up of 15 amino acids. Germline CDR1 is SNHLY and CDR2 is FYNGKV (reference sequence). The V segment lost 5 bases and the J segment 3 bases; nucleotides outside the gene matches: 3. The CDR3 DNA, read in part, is TGTGCCAGCAGCACGACAGGGGTCTATAATTCGCCC. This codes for CASSTTGVYNSP. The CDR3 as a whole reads CASSTTGVYNSPLYF.

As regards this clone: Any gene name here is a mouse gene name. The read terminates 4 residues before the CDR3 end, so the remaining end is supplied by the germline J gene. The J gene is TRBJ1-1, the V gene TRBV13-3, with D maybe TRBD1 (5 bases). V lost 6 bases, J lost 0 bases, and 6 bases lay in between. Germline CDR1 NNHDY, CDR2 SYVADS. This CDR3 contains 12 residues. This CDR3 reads CASKGQNTEVFF. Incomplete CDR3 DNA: TGTGCCAGCAAGGGACAGAACACA.

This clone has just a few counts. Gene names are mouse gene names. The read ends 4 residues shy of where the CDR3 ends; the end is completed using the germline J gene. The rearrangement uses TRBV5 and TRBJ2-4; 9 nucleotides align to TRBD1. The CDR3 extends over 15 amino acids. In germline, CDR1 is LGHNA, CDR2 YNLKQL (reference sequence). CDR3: CASSQEGQGGNTLYF. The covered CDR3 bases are TGTGCCAGCAGCCAAGAGGGACAGGGTGGGAAC.

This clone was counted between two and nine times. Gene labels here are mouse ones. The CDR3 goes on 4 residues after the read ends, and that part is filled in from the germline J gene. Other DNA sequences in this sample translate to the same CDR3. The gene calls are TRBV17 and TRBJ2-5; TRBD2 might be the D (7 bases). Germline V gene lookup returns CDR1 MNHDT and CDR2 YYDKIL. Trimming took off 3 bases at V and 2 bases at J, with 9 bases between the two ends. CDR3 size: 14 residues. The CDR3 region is CASSRRGAQDTQYF. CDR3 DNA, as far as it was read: TGTGCTAGCAGTAGGAGGGGGGCCCAAGAC.